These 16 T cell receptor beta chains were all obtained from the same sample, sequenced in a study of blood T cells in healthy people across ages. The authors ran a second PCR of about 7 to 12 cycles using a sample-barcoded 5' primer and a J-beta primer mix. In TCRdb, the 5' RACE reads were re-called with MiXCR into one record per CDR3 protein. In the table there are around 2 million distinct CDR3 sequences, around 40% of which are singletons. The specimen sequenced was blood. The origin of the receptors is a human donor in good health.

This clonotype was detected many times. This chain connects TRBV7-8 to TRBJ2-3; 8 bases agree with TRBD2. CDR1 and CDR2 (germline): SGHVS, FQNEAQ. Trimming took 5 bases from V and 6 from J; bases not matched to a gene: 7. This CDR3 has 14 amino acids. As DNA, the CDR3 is TGTGCCAGCAGCCCCTCGGGGGGGCCCGATACGCAGTATTTT. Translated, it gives CASSPSGGPDTQYF.

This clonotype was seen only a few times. CDR3 sequence: CASSLRGGRSGANVLTF. The CDR3 nucleotides are TGTGCCAGCAGCTTGAGGGGGGGCAGGTCAGGGGCCAACGTCCTGACTTTC. This chain uses TRBV11-2 with TRBJ2-6; possible D gene TRBD2, 7 bases. The CDR3 consists of 17 residues. The V end lost 3 bases, the J end lost 4 bases, and 16 bases lay between the germline ends. Germline CDR1 reads SGHAT; CDR2 reads FQNNGV.

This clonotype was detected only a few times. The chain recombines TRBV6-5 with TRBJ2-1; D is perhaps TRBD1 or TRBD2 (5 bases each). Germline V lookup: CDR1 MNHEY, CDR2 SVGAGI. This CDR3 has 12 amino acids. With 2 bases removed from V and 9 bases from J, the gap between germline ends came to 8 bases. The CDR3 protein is CASSYTGTEQFF. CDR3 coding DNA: TGTGCCAGCAGTTACACCGGGACTGAGCAGTTCTTC.

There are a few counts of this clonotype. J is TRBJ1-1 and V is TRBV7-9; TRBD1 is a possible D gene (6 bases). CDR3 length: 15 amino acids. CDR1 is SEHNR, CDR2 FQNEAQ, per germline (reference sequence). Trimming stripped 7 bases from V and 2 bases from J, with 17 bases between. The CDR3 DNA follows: TGTGCCAGCATCCGAGGGGGGCCGGGAAACACTGAAGCTTTCTTT. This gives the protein CASIRGGPGNTEAFF.

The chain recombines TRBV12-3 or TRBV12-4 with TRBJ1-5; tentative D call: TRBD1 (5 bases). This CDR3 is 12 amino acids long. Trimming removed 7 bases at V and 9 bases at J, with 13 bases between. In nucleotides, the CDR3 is TGTGCCAGCAACCCGACAGAGGGGCCCCAGCATTTT. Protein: CASNPTEGPQHF.

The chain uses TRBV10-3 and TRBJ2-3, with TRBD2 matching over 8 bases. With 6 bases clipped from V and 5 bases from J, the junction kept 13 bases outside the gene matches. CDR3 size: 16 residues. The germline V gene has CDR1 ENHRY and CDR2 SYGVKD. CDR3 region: CAISSLGGEGGDTQYF. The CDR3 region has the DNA TGTGCCATCAGCTCTCTCGGGGGGGAAGGGGGAGATACGCAGTATTTT.

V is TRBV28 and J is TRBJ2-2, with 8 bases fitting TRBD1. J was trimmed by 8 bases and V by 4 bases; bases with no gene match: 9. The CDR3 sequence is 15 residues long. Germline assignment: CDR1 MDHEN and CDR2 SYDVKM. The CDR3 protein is CASSSSGQGKGELFF. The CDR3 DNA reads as TGTGCCAGCAGTTCTTCAGGACAGGGTAAAGGGGAGCTGTTTTTT.

The CDR3 reads CASSLVRGTSYEQFF. The DNA of the CDR3 is TGTGCCAGCAGCTTAGTGCGGGGGACGTCCTACGAGCAGTTCTTC. This chain joins TRBV7-2 and TRBJ2-1; 7 positions match TRBD2. J gave up 10 bases and V 1 base, and 10 bases lay outside the gene matches. Looked up from germline, CDR1 is SGHTA and CDR2 is FQGNSA. This CDR3 spans 15 amino acids.

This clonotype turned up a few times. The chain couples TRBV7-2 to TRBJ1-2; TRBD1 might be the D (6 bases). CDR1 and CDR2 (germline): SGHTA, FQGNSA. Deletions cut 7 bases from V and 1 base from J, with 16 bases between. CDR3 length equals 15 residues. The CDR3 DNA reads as TGTGCCAGCACTCTCGCGGGGGCGCTTAACTATGGCTACACCTTC. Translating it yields CASTLAGALNYGYTF.

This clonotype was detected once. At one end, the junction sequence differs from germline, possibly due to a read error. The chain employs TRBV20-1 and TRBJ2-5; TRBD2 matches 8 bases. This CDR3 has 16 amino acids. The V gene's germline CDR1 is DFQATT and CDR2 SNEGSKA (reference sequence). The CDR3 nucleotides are TGCAGTGCCCTAACAAGCGGACTAGCCCACCAAGAGGCCCAGTACTTC. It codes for CSALTSGLAHQEAQYF.

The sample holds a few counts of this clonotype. CDR3 nucleotide sequence: TGCAGTGCTAGACCCCGGGACAGGGGAATTTACTACGAGCAGTACTTC. Its protein is CSARPRDRGIYYEQYF. This chain connects TRBV20-1 to TRBJ2-7; TRBD1 aligns across 10 bases. V was pared by 2 bases and J by 3 bases, with 10 bases of the junction left unmatched. This CDR3 is 16 amino acids long. Germline assignment: CDR1 DFQATT and CDR2 SNEGSKA (reference sequence).

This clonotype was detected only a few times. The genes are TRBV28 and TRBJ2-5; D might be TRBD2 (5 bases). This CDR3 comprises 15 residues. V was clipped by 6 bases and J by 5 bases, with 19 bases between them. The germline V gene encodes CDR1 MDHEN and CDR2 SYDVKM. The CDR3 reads CASSIRLADWETQYF. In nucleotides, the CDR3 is TGTGCCAGCAGCATTCGTCTAGCCGATTGGGAGACCCAGTACTTC.

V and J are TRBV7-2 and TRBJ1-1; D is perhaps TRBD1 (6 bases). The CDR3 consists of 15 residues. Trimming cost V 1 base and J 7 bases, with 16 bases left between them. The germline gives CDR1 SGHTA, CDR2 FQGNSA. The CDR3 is CASSLEQRRGIEAFF. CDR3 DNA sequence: TGTGCCAGCAGCTTAGAGCAAAGGAGGGGGATTGAAGCTTTCTTT.

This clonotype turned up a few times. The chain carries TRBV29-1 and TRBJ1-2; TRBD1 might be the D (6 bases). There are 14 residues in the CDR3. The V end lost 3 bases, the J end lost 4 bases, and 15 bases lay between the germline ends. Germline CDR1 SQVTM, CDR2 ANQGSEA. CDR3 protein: CSVDPLGGGYGYTF. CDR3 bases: TGCAGCGTTGACCCTCTAGGGGGGGGCTATGGCTACACCTTC.

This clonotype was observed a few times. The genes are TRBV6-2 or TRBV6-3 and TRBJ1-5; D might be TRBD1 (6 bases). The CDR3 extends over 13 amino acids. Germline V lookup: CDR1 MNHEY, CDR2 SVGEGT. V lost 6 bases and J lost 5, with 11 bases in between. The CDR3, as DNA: TGTGCCAGCAGCCACGACAGGTATCAGCCCCAGCATTTT. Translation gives CASSHDRYQPQHF.

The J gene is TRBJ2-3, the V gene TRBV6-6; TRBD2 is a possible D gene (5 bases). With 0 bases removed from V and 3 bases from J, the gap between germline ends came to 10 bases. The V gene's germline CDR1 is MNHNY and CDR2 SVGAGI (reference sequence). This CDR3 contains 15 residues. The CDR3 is CASSYSGSSTDTQYF. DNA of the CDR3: TGTGCCAGCAGTTACTCAGGGAGTTCGACAGATACGCAGTATTTT.